A selection of T cell receptor beta chains follows, all from one sample in a study of T-cell reconstitution after alpha-beta-depleted transplantation in children. TCRdb re-analysed the PCR reads in MiXCR, keeping a single row per CDR3 protein. The sample contains about 540,000 distinct CDR3 sequences, around 16% of which appear only once. The material was PBMCs from the stem cell graft donor, obtained from the stem cell graft. The receptor source for this set is a human donor who donated a stem cell graft to a child with acute lymphoblastic leukemia. The CDR3 runs from the conserved cysteine through the conserved F or W. A D gene is named only where the DNA matches it firmly. Clone size is shown for a subset of rows, as once, few, many or a class of expanded clone.

CSASGNSYGYTF | TGCAGTGCTAGTGGGAATAGCTATGGCTACACCTTC | few | TRBJ1-2 | TRBV20-1 | .
CASSEGTGGSLSEAFF | TGTGCCAGCAGCGAGGGGACAGGGGGCAGTCTATCCGAAGCTTTCTTT | few | TRBJ1-1 | TRBV9 | TRBD1
CASSYSVRGRGEQYF | TGTGCCAGCAGTTACTCGGTCAGGGGGCGCGGCGAGCAGTACTTC | . | TRBJ2-7 | TRBV6-2/TRBV6-3 | TRBD1
CASSPAAEGPYEQYF | TGCGCCAGCAGCCCCGCGGCTGAGGGGCCATACGAGCAGTACTTC | many | TRBJ2-7 | TRBV5-1 | .
CASSLVLARYNEQLF | TGTGCCAGCAGTTTAGTCCTAGCAAGGTACAATGAGCAGCTCTTC | . | TRBJ2-1 | TRBV28 | .
CASTTLRAEVLAGELFF | TGTGCCAGCACCACCCTCCGGGCTGAGGTTCTCGCCGGGGAGCTGTTTTTT | few | TRBJ2-2 | TRBV12-3/TRBV12-4 | .
CASSQATWGSPNTEAFF | TGTGCCAGCAGCCAGGCAACTTGGGGGTCACCGAACACTGAAGCTTTCTTT | few | TRBJ1-1 | TRBV14 | .
CASSQMTSPLSYEQYF | TGCGCCAGCAGCCAGATGACTAGCCCCCTCTCCTACGAGCAGTACTTC | . | TRBJ2-7 | TRBV4-1 | TRBD2
CASSGALDTQYF | TGCGCCAGCAGCGGGGCACTGGATACGCAGTATTTT | . | TRBJ2-3 | TRBV5-1 | .
CASSSDRREQFF | TGTGCCAGCAGCTCGGACAGGAGGGAGCAGTTCTTC | . | TRBJ2-1 | TRBV7-2 | TRBD1
CSVGGGRGYYNEQFF | TGCAGCGTTGGAGGCGGCAGGGGGTACTACAATGAGCAGTTCTTC | few | TRBJ2-1 | TRBV29-1 | TRBD1
CAWRPATGDTQYF | TGTGCCTGGAGGCCAGCGACAGGGGATACGCAGTATTTT | . | TRBJ2-3 | TRBV30 | TRBD1
CAIRGGISYEQYF | TGTGCCATCCGCGGGGGGATCTCCTACGAGCAGTACTTC | . | TRBJ2-7 | TRBV5-8 | TRBD2
CASSAGPTSGSYEQYF | TGTGCCAGCAGTGCAGGCCCGACTAGCGGCTCCTACGAGCAGTACTTC | . | TRBJ2-7 | TRBV6-1 | TRBD2
CASSLRDVDSYEQYF | TGCGCCAGCAGCTTAAGGGACGTGGACTCCTACGAGCAGTACTTC | . | TRBJ2-7 | TRBV5-1 | .
CASSSGGLKHQPQHF | TGTGCCAGCTCATCAGGGGGACTCAAGCATCAGCCCCAGCATTTT | few | TRBJ1-5 | TRBV18 | TRBD1
CASNDRGLTGELFF | TGTGCCAGTAATGACAGGGGGCTCACCGGGGAGCTGTTTTTT | few | TRBJ2-2 | TRBV6-1 | TRBD1
CSVAARTGYSYEQYF | TGCAGCGTAGCAGCGAGGACAGGATACTCCTACGAGCAGTACTTC | . | TRBJ2-7 | TRBV29-1 | TRBD1
CASSASSGLSTDTQYF | TGTGCCAGCAGCGCGTCTAGCGGGCTTAGCACAGATACGCAGTATTTT | . | TRBJ2-3 | TRBV9 | TRBD2
CASSWSQGTEAFF | TGTGCCAGCAGTTGGTCCCAGGGGACTGAAGCTTTCTTT | . | TRBJ1-1 | TRBV12-3/TRBV12-4 | .
CASSLVPDGKNTEAFF | TGTGCCAGCAGCTTAGTGCCGGACGGGAAGAACACTGAAGCTTTCTTT | . | TRBJ1-1 | TRBV7-9 | .
CASHIAGGSYEQYF | TGTGCCAGCCACATAGCGGGAGGGTCCTACGAGCAGTACTTC | . | TRBJ2-7 | TRBV6-2/TRBV6-3 | TRBD2
CASTTGIYGYTF | TGTGCCAGCACCACAGGGATCTATGGCTACACCTTC | few | TRBJ1-2 | TRBV12-3/TRBV12-4 | .
CASSPRGSGKKETQYF | TGTGCCAGCAGCCCCCGGGGGAGCGGGAAGAAAGAGACCCAGTACTTC | few | TRBJ2-5 | TRBV7-2 | TRBD2
CASRSRQGPNQPQHF | TGTGCCAGCAGGAGCCGACAGGGTCCCAATCAGCCCCAGCATTTT | . | TRBJ1-5 | TRBV7-2 | TRBD1
CASSLVAGGSYEQYF | TGTGCCAGCAGTTTAGTAGCGGGCGGATCCTACGAGCAGTACTTC | many | TRBJ2-7 | TRBV28 | TRBD2
CASSPHPLAGPHQETQYF | TGTGCCAGCTCACCACACCCATTAGCGGGACCACACCAAGAGACCCAGTACTTC | . | TRBJ2-5 | TRBV18 | TRBD2
CSARTGAVYSPLHF | TGCAGTGCTAGGACAGGAGCGGTTTATTCACCCCTCCACTTT | few | TRBJ1-6 | TRBV20-1 | .
CASSLTSVEKLFF | TGTGCCAGCAGCTTAACCTCGGTTGAAAAACTGTTTTTT | . | TRBJ1-4 | TRBV7-6 | .
CSARATSGLEQFF | TGCAGTGCTCGCGCGACTAGCGGGCTTGAGCAGTTCTTC | many | TRBJ2-1 | TRBV20-1 | TRBD2
CASSYRRGTRWGSPDTQYF | TGTGCCAGCAGTTACCGTCGTGGGACTAGGTGGGGTTCCCCAGATACGCAGTATTTT | few | TRBJ2-3 | TRBV6-5 | TRBD2
CASSLDRGQRGYTF | TGTGCCAGCAGTCTGGACAGGGGGCAGCGGGGCTACACCTTC | few | TRBJ1-2 | TRBV12-3/TRBV12-4 | TRBD1
CASSEDRGLFF | TGTGCCAGCAGCGAGGACAGGGGACTGTTTTTT | few | TRBJ1-4 | TRBV7-9 | TRBD1
CASSIALDRVGYEQYF | TGTGCCAGTAGTATAGCCCTGGACAGGGTGGGCTACGAGCAGTACTTC | . | TRBJ2-7 | TRBV19 | TRBD1
CASSQSPGDADTQYF | TGTGCCAGCTCACAGAGTCCGGGGGACGCAGATACGCAGTATTTT | . | TRBJ2-3 | TRBV18 | .
CASSSGLDPPETQYF | TGTGCCAGCAGTTCGGGACTAGACCCTCCGGAGACCCAGTACTTC | few | TRBJ2-5 | TRBV27 | TRBD2
CASSLFPTGEQYF | TGCGCCAGCAGCTTGTTCCCGACGGGTGAGCAGTACTTC | few | TRBJ2-7 | TRBV5-1 | .
CASSLEVQGQKQYF | TGTGCCAGCAGCTTAGAGGTACAGGGCCAGAAGCAGTACTTC | few | TRBJ2-7 | TRBV7-9 | .
CASSPWTSGSIDEQFF | TGTGCCAGCAGCCCTTGGACTAGCGGGAGTATAGATGAGCAGTTCTTC | few | TRBJ2-1 | TRBV3-1 | TRBD2
CASSLAWGLDTGELFF | TGCGCCAGCAGCTTGGCCTGGGGACTAGACACCGGGGAGCTGTTTTTT | few | TRBJ2-2 | TRBV5-1 | TRBD2
CASSTRTALTGELFF | TGTGCCAGCAGTACAAGGACAGCACTAACCGGGGAGCTGTTTTTT | . | TRBJ2-2 | TRBV12-3/TRBV12-4 | .
CASSPPYRGLATNEKLFF | TGTGCCAGCAGTCCCCCCTACAGGGGCCTTGCAACTAATGAAAAACTGTTTTTT | . | TRBJ1-4 | TRBV11-2 | TRBD1
CARSSQYEQFF | TGTGCCCGCAGCTCCCAGTATGAGCAGTTCTTC | . | TRBJ2-1 | TRBV7-6 | .
CASSEIEWAGGQPQHF | TGTGCCAGCAGCGAGATCGAATGGGCAGGCGGTCAGCCCCAGCATTTT | . | TRBJ1-5 | TRBV2 | .
CSARDYQRINEQFF | TGCAGTGCTAGAGATTACCAGCGGATCAATGAGCAGTTCTTC | . | TRBJ2-1 | TRBV20-1 | .
CASSSPVRGSYNEQFF | TGTGCCAGCAGCTCCCCTGTGAGGGGATCCTACAATGAGCAGTTCTTC | few | TRBJ2-1 | TRBV7-2 | .
CAISDSGATPQYF | TGTGCCATCAGTGATTCCGGCGCTACCCCGCAGTACTTC | . | TRBJ2-7 | TRBV10-3 | .
CSAPPRTGYGYTF | TGCAGTGCTCCCCCTCGGACAGGGTATGGCTACACCTTC | . | TRBJ1-2 | TRBV20-1 | TRBD1
CASSHQERSSSYNEQFF | TGCGCCAGCAGCCACCAGGAGCGCTCAAGCTCCTACAATGAGCAGTTCTTC | . | TRBJ2-1 | TRBV5-1 | .
CSAREGRGRSQPQHF | TGCAGTGCTAGGGAAGGCAGGGGGCGAAGTCAGCCCCAGCATTTT | many | TRBJ1-5 | TRBV20-1 | TRBD1